Included here is one TCR beta chain sequence, with context. Profiling relied on immunoSEQ multiplex PCR, and the TCRdb table lists in-frame clones only, not all of them. This table has 270,000 or so clones, 80% to 85% appearing once. The sample belongs to a study of blood T cell repertoires in COVID-19. The germline V gene has CDR1 LGHNA and CDR2 YSLEER. V lost 0 bases and J lost 4; bases outside the gene matches: 10. The CDR3 totals 18 residues. The gene calls are TRBV4-3 and TRBJ1-2; 11 nucleotides align to TRBD1. The clonotype comes from a woman aged 55-70 years with active or convalescent COVID-19. Sequences were obtained from peripheral blood. In nucleotides, the CDR3 is TGCGCCAGCAGCCAAGATAGGGGACAGGGGGGCGCTGGCTATGGCTACACCTTC. Protein sequence: CASSQDRGQGGAGYGYTF.